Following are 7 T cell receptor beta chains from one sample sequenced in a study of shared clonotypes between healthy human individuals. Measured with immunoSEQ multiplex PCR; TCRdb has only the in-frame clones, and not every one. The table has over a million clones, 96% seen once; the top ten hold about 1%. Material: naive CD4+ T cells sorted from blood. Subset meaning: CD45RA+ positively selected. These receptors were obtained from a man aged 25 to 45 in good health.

CDR3 in amino acids: CASSIDPDYTGELFF. The CDR3, as DNA: TGTGCCAGTAGTATAGATCCCGACTACACCGGGGAGCTGTTTTTT. The chain recombines TRBV19 with TRBJ2-2; D ambiguous. The CDR3 loop spans 15 amino acids. The germline V gene encodes CDR1 LNHDA and CDR2 SQIVND (reference sequence). Trimming took off 0 bases at V and 3 bases at J, with 8 bases between the two ends. The entire variable domain, with the rest obtained from reference TRBV19 and TRBJ2-2, is as follows: DGGITQSPKYLFRKEGQNVTLSCEQNLNHDAMYWYRQDPGQGLRLIYYSQIVNDFQKGDIAEGYSVSREKKESFPLTVTSAQKNPTAFYLCASSIDPDYTGELFFGEGSRLTVL.

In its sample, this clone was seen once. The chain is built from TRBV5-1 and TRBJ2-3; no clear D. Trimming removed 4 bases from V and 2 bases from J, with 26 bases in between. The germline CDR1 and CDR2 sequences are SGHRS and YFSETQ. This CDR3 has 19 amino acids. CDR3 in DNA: TGCGCCAGCAGCGTGAGCGCTTTGGGCGGCAGGAAATACACAGATACGCAGTATTTT. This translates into CASSVSALGGRKYTDTQYF.

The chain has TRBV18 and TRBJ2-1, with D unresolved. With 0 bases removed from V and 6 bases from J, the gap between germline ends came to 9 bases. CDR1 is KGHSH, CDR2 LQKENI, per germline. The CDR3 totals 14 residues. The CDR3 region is CASSPPVRPNEQFF. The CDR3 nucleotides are TGTGCCAGCTCACCACCGGTTCGACCCAATGAGCAGTTCTTC. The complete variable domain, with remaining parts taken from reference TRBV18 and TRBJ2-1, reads NAGVMQNPRHLVRRRGQEARLRCSPMKGHSHVYWYRQLPEEGLKFMVYLQKENIIDESGMPKERFSAEFPKEGPSILRIQQVVRGDSAAYFCASSPPVRPNEQFFGPGTRLTVL.

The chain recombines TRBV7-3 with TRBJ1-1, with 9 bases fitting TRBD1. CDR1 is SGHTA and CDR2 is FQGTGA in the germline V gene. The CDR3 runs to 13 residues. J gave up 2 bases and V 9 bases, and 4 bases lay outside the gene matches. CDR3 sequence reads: CASGTGPNTEAFF. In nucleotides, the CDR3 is TGTGCCAGTGGGACAGGGCCCAACACTGAAGCTTTCTTT. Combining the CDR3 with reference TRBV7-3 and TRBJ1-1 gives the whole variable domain GAGVSQTPSNKVTEKGKYVELRCDPISGHTALYWYRQSLGQGPEFLIYFQGTGAADDSGLPNDRFFAVRPEGSVSTLKIQRTERGDSAVYLCASGTGPNTEAFFGQGTRLTVV.

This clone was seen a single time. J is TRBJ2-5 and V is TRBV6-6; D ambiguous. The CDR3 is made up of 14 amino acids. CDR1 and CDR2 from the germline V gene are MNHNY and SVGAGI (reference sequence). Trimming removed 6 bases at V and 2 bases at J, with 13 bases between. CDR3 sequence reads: CASSPGSTQETQYF. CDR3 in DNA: TGTGCCAGCAGCCCCGGCTCGACACAAGAGACCCAGTACTTC.

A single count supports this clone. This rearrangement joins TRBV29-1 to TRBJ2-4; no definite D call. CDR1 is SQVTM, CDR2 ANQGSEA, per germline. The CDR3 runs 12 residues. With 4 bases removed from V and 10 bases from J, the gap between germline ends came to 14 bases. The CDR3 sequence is CSVGYSFGIQYF. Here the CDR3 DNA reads TGCAGCGTTGGGTACAGCTTTGGGATTCAGTACTTC.

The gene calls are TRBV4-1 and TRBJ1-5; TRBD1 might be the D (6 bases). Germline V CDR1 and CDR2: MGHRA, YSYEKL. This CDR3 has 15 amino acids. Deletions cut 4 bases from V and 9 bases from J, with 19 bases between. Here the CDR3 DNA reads TGCGCCAGCAGCCCGACAGGATCGGCTCAATTGCCCCAGCATTTT. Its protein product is CASSPTGSAQLPQHF.